This passage covers 20 T cell receptor beta chains from one sample sequenced in a study of blood T cells in healthy people across ages. Primers used in a second PCR of about 6 to 11 cycles were a sample-barcoded 5' primer and a J-beta primer mix. Using its own MiXCR run on the 5' RACE reads, TCRdb lists one record per CDR3 protein. Found here are roughly 1 million distinct CDR3 sequences, under 30% of them singletons; the top ten hold 0.75%. These data are also associated with another study on T cells of mothers and their children.

What was sequenced was blood. These receptors were obtained from a girl aged 2 to 10 in good health.

V is TRBV6-6 and J is TRBJ1-5, with D unclear. This CDR3 region has 14 residues. Germline V gives CDR1 MNHNY, CDR2 SVGAGI (reference sequence). With 0 bases removed from V and 4 bases from J, the gap between germline ends came to 7 bases. CDR3 sequence reads: CASSYSTVNQPQHF. CDR3 sequence (DNA): TGTGCCAGCAGTTACTCAACCGTAAATCAGCCCCAGCATTTT.

The chain combines TRBV28 with TRBJ2-7; TRBD2 agrees at 13 bases. Trimming at V came to 4 bases and at J to 6 bases, leaving 12 bases not matched to a gene. The CDR3 extends over 17 amino acids. Germline-derived CDR1 and CDR2 are MDHEN and SYDVKM. The DNA of the CDR3 is TGTGCCAGCAGTTCAATGGGACTAGCGGGAAGATGGGGCGAGCAGTACTTC. Protein: CASSSMGLAGRWGEQYF.

This clonotype was picked up one time. The genes are TRBV5-6 and TRBJ2-5; 9 positions match TRBD1. Near its end, the DNA agrees better with TRBJ2-7, so the J call may be wrong. This CDR3 has 12 amino acids. Germline loops: CDR1 SGHDT, CDR2 YYEEEE. This chain's CDR3 is CASTGQGNEQYF. CDR3 coding DNA: TGTGCCAGCACGGGACAGGGCAACGAGCAGTACTTC.

The rearrangement links TRBV20-1 to TRBJ2-7; D call uncertain. Trimming took off 6 bases at V and 0 bases at J, with 15 bases between the two ends. From germline, CDR1 is DFQATT and CDR2 SNEGSKA (reference sequence). The CDR3 extends over 14 amino acids. The CDR3 nucleotides read TGCAGTGCATATAGCCGAGCCCTCTCCTACGAGCAGTACTTC. This translates into CSAYSRALSYEQYF.

The chain couples TRBV12-3 or TRBV12-4 to TRBJ1-2; no definite D call. The CDR3 extends over 15 amino acids. The V end was cut by 5 bases, the J end by 1 base, with 14 bases between. The CDR3 region has the DNA TGTGCCAGCAGTCCATGGACGGTGGGTAACTATGGCTACACCTTC. Translating gives CASSPWTVGNYGYTF.

The V gene is TRBV12-3 or TRBV12-4, the J gene TRBJ2-5; D possibly corresponds to TRBD2 (6 bases). V lost 3 bases, J lost 14 bases, and 19 bases lay in between. The CDR3 has 13 residues. The CDR3 region has the DNA TGTGCCAGCAGTTTCGGTTCCGGCGAGGAGGGCTACTTC. This codes for CASSFGSGEEGYF.

Only a few counts were recorded for this clonotype. J is TRBJ2-1 and V is TRBV20-1, with 10 nucleotides matching TRBD1. CDR1 and CDR2 from the germline V gene are DFQATT and SNEGSKA (reference sequence). The CDR3 runs 14 residues. With 6 bases clipped from V and 8 bases from J, the junction kept 10 bases outside the gene matches. For the CDR3, the DNA is TGCAGTGCCCGCCGGGACAGGGGCCTCCATGAGCAGTTCTTC. This translates into CSARRDRGLHEQFF.

V usage is TRBV25-1 and J usage is TRBJ2-7; tentatively, D is TRBD1 or TRBD2 (5 bases each). The CDR3 loop spans 14 amino acids. The V and J ends lost 5 bases and 2 bases respectively, with 13 bases between them. Germline CDR1 MGHDK, CDR2 SYGVNS. CDR3 protein: CASSRRDVTYEQYF. As DNA, the CDR3 is TGTGCCAGCAGTCGCCGGGACGTAACCTACGAGCAGTACTTC.

This clonotype showed up just once. The CDR3 DNA reads as TGTGCCACCGGGGTCTGGCGCCCTGAAGCTTTCTTT. Its translation is CATGVWRPEAFF. The V and J genes are TRBV24-1 and TRBJ1-1, with unresolved D. Trimming stripped 9 bases from V and 6 bases from J, with 13 bases between. The CDR3 spans 12 residues. From germline, CDR1 is KGHDR and CDR2 SFDVKD.

This clonotype was detected only a few times. This chain connects TRBV29-1 to TRBJ2-2; D gene ambiguous. This CDR3 is built from 12 residues. Trimming took 7 bases from V and 3 from J, leaving 9 bases between them. CDR1 is SQVTM, CDR2 ANQGSEA, per germline. The DNA for the CDR3 is TGCAGCGCCACTTTCGACACCGGGGAGCTGTTTTTT. This codes for CSATFDTGELFF.

In its sample, this clonotype was seen a few times. The chain combines TRBV11-2 with TRBJ2-2, with D possibly TRBD2 on 5 matching bases. V lost 5 bases and J lost 5, with 12 bases in between. Germline CDR1 reads SGHAT; CDR2 reads FQNNGV. The CDR3 totals 14 residues. CDR3 sequence reads: CASSPAAETGELFF. The CDR3 DNA sequence: TGTGCCAGCAGCCCAGCGGCAGAAACCGGGGAGCTGTTTTTT.

This clonotype was seen more than once but under ten times. The V call is TRBV21-1, the J call TRBJ2-5; no check of the table's D call, TRBD2, against the DNA was made. Judging by the DNA end, TRBJ2-7 fits better; the J call may be wrong. TRBV21-1 is marked as a pseudogene. This CDR3 is 11 amino acids long. As DNA, the CDR3 is TGTGCCACCGGACTTATCTACGAGCAGTACTTC. Its translation: CATGLIYEQYF.

There are a few counts of this clonotype. The chain combines TRBV20-1 with TRBJ2-4; 11 positions match TRBD2. This CDR3 spans 16 amino acids. The germline CDR1 and CDR2 sequences are DFQATT and SNEGSKA (reference sequence). The J segment lost 5 bases and the V segment lost 1 base, leaving 7 bases of the junction unmatched. This CDR3 reads CSARGLAGSVENIQYF. The CDR3 region has the DNA TGCAGTGCTAGAGGACTAGCGGGGTCGGTTGAAAACATTCAGTACTTC.

Only a few counts were recorded for this clonotype. J is TRBJ2-1 and V is TRBV5-4; 12 bases map to TRBD2. CDR1 and CDR2 (germline): SGHNT, YYREEE (reference sequence). V lost 2 bases, J lost 3 bases, and 9 bases stayed unmatched. The length of the CDR3 is 18 residues. This chain's CDR3 is CASSFTWTSGINYNEQFF. The DNA of the CDR3 is TGTGCCAGCAGCTTTACTTGGACTAGCGGGATTAACTACAATGAGCAGTTCTTC.

The V and J genes are TRBV7-9 and TRBJ1-2, with D hard to call. The CDR3 runs 15 residues. CDR1 and CDR2 from the germline V gene are SEHNR and FQNEAQ (reference sequence). Trimming stripped 1 base from V and 5 bases from J, with 14 bases between. The DNA of the CDR3 is TGTGCCAGCAGCTTAGGACGGGCAGAGGTATATGGCTACACCTTC. Its protein is CASSLGRAEVYGYTF.

The table lists this clonotype with many counts. V is TRBV24-1 and J is TRBJ2-5; D tentatively reads TRBD1 or TRBD2 (6 bases each). The germline V gene has CDR1 KGHDR and CDR2 SFDVKD. The CDR3 sequence is 15 residues long. V was trimmed by 5 bases and J by 2 bases, leaving 14 bases between them. Here the CDR3 DNA reads TGTGCCACCAGTGGTGAGGGGGGCATACAAGAGACCCAGTACTTC. This gives the protein CATSGEGGIQETQYF.

This clonotype has more than one count but fewer than ten. This chain connects TRBV13 to TRBJ2-3, with D possibly being TRBD2 (6 bases). The CDR3 covers 17 residues. Trimming took off 2 bases at V and 2 bases at J, with 17 bases between the two ends. Per the germline V gene, CDR1 is PRHDT and CDR2 is FYEKMQ (reference sequence). In DNA, the CDR3 is TGTGCCAGCAGCTTACATCGGGTAGCGGTTCTCACAGATACGCAGTATTTT. Protein sequence: CASSLHRVAVLTDTQYF.

This clonotype was seen a handful of times. The J gene is TRBJ2-5, the V gene TRBV29-1; D unresolved. Germline CDR1 and CDR2: SQVTM and ANQGSEA. This CDR3 region has 10 residues. The germline V and J ends were trimmed by 7 bases and 7 bases, with 10 bases remaining between them. The CDR3, as DNA: TGCAGCGCCGGCGACACGACCCAGTACTTC. It yields the protein CSAGDTTQYF. Full variable domain (remainder filled in from reference TRBV29-1 and TRBJ2-5): SAVISQKPSRDICQRGTSLTIQCQVDSQVTMMFWYRQQPGQSLTLIATANQGSEATYESGFVIDKFPISRPNLTFSTLTVSNMSPEDSSIYLCSAGDTTQYFGPGTRLLVL.

This clonotype showed up just a few times. V and J are TRBV5-5 and TRBJ1-4, with a weak D call TRBD1 (5 bases). The CDR3 consists of 17 residues. The germline V gene encodes CDR1 SGHKS and CDR2 YYEKEE (reference sequence). Trimming stripped 4 bases from V and 0 bases from J, with 16 bases between. In DNA form, the CDR3 reads TGTGCCAGCAGCACGGGACCGGCATTTGCAACTAATGAAAAACTGTTTTTT. It yields the protein CASSTGPAFATNEKLFF.

A few counts support this clonotype. The rearrangement uses TRBV19 and TRBJ2-1; no firm D call. The J call may be in error: the DNA end matches TRBJ2-7 better. Germline-derived CDR1 and CDR2 are LNHDA and SQIVND (reference sequence). This CDR3 comprises 13 residues. The DNA of the CDR3 is TGTGCCAGTAGTGGGTCCGCCCAATTGGAGCAGTACTTC. It yields the protein CASSGSAQLEQYF.